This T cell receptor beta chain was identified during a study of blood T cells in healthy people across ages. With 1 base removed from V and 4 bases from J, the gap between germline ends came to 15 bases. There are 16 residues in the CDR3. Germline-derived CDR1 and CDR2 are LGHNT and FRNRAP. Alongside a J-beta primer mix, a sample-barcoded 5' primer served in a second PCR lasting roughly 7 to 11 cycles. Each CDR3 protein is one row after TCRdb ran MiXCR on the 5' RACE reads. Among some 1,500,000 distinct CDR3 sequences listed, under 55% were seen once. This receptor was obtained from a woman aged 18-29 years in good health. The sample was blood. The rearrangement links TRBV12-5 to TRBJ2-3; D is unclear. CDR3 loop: CASGLARTGRADTQYF. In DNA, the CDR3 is TGTGCTAGTGGTTTGGCCCGGACCGGTAGGGCAGATACGCAGTATTTT.